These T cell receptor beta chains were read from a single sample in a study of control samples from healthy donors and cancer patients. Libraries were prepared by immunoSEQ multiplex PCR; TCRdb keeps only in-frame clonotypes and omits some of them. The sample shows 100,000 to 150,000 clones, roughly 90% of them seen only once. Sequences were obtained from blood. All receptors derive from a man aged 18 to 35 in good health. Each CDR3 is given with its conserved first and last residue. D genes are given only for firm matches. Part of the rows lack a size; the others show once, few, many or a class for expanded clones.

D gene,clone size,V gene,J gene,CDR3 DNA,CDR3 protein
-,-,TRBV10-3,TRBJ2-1,TGTGCCATCAGTGTGGTAGAAGATGAGCAGTTCTTC,CAISVVEDEQFF
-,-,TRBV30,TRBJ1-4,TGTGCCTGGAGTCAAGGGGCAGCTAATGAAAAACTGTTTTTT,CAWSQGAANEKLFF
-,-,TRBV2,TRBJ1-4,TGTGCCAGCAGTGAATTAGGCGGAAAACTGTTTTTT,CASSELGGKLFF
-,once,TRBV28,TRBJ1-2,TGTGCCAGCACCGACTTCTATGGCTACACCTTC,CASTDFYGYTF
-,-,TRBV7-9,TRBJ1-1,TGTGCCAGCAGCTTACTTAGCTCCTCAGGGGAAGCTTTCTTT,CASSLLSSSGEAFF
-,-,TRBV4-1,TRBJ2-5,TGCGCCAGCAGCCAGAAAGAGACCCAGTACTTC,CASSQKETQYF
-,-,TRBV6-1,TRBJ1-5,TGTGCCAGCAGTGAATGGCGAATCGGCAATCAGCCCCAGCATTTT,CASSEWRIGNQPQHF
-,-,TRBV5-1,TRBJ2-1,TGCGCCAGCAGCTTGGAAGCTAGGTGGAGCTCCTACAATGAGCAGTTCTTC,CASSLEARWSSYNEQFF
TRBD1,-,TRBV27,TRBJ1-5,TGTGCCAGCAGTGCCCGCCTCCGGACAGGGGGTAGCAATCAGCCCCAGCATTTT,CASSARLRTGGSNQPQHF
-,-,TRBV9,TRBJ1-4,TGTGCCAGCAGCGTAGCCACCGATGAAAAACTGTTTTTT,CASSVATDEKLFF
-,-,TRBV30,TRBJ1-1,TGTGCCTGGAGTGTACTTAACACTGAAGCTTTCTTT,CAWSVLNTEAFF
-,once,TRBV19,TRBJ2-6,TGTGCCAGTAGTCCCCTCCGGACCGGGGCCAACGTCCTGACTTTC,CASSPLRTGANVLTF
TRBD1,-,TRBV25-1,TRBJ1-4,TGTGCCAGCAGTGACCCCAGGGGGCCCGGAAAACTGTTTTTT,CASSDPRGPGKLFF
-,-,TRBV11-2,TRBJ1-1,TGTGCCAGCAGCCTCTTGGCCGGGGAGACTGAAGCTTTCTTT,CASSLLAGETEAFF
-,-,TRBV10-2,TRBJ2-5,TGCGCCAGCAGGGGCTACCAAGAGACCCAGTACTTC,CASRGYQETQYF
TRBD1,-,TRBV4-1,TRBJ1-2,TGCGCCAGCAGCCAAGGAACAGGGGCTAACTATGGCTACACCTTC,CASSQGTGANYGYTF
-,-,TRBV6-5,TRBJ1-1,TGTGCCAGCAGCAGGGGCATGAACACTGAAGCTTTCTTT,CASSRGMNTEAFF
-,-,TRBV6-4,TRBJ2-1,TGTGCCAGCAGCGATACAGGGTCGGTAAAGTTCGATGAGCAGTTCTTC,CASSDTGSVKFDEQFF
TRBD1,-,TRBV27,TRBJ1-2,TGTGCCAGCAGTTTATCACAGGACAGGTGGTATGGCTACACCTTC,CASSLSQDRWYGYTF
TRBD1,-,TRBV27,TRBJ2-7,TGTGCCAGCACCCACACCTGGACAGGGGGCGACGAGCAGTACTTC,CASTHTWTGGDEQYF
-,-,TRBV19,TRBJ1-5,TGTGCCAGTAGTATTCGAGAGACAGGCAATCAGCCCCAGCATTTT,CASSIRETGNQPQHF
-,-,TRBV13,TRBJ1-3,TGTGCCAGCAGGTTACGCTCTGGAAACACCATATATTTT,CASRLRSGNTIYF
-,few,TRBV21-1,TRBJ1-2,TGTGCCAGCAGCACTATATCGGGGGATGGGAAATTCTGCGGCTACACCTTC,CASSTISGDGKFCGYTF